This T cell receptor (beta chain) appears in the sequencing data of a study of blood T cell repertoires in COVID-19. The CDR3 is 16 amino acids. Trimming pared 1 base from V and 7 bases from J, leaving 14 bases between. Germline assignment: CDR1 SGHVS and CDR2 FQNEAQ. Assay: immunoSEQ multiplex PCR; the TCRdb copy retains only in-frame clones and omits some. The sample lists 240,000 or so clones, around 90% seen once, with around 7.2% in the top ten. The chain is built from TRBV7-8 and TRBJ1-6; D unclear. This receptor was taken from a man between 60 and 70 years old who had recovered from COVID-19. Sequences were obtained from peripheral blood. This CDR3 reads CASSLGVLGENSPLHF. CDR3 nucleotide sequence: TGTGCCAGCAGCTTAGGAGTGTTAGGAGAAAATTCACCCCTCCACTTT.